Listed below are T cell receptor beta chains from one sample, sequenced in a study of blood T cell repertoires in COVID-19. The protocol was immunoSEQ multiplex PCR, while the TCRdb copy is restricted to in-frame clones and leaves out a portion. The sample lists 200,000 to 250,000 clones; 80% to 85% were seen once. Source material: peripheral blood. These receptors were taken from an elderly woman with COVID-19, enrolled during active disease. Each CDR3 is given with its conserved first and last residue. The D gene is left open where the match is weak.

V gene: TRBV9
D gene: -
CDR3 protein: CASSVDDGLNQPQHF

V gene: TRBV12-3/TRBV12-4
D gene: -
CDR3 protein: CASSLIGIYGYTF

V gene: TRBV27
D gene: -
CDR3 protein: CASTGGSLGHTEAFF

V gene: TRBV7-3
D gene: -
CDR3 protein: CASSQGWGEADTQYF

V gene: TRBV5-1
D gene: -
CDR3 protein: CASSLGDTLRGYTF

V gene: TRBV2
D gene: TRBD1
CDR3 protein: CASSQRGQGAKLFF

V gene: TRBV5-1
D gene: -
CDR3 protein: CASSSGNSGNTIYF

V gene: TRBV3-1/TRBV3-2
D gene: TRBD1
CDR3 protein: CASSPRGMNTEAFF

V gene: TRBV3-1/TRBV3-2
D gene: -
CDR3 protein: CASSQGAPGPQHF

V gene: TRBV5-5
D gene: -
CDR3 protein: CASSSLGGVAKETQYF

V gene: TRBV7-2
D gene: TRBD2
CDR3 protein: CASTSFGTSVYNEQFF

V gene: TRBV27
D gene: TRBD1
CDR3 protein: CASSFARGTLGLEKLFF

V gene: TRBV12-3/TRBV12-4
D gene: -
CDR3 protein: CASSSNGAETQYF

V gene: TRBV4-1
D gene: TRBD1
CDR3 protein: CASSLRRDSANEKLFF

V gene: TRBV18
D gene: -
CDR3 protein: CASSPGQTDTQYF

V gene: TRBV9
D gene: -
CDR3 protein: CASSVGRGSQELFF

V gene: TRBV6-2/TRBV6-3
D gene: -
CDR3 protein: CASSLGGARETQYF

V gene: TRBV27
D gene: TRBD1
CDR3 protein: CASSRGMNTEAFF

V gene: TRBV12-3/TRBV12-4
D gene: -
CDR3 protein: CASSIDGRETQYF